The sequence of this TCR beta chain was determined in a study of OX40 agonist ivuxolimab in advanced cancers. Across the study: Earlier anti-PD-1, anti-PD-L1 or anti-CTLA-4 therapy was permitted; 30% to 50% had received some. Three patients responded partially, comprising one with hepatocellular carcinoma and two with cutaneous melanoma.

Only in-frame clones appear in the TCRdb table, and some are missing; sequencing was by immunoSEQ multiplex PCR. This table has 55,000 to 85,000 clones, about 94% appearing once. V was pared by 2 bases and J by 0 bases, with 14 bases between. Germline-derived CDR1 and CDR2 are MDHEN and SYDVKM. The CDR3 loop spans 17 amino acids. Comment on this clone: As yet, its antigen is unknown.

Study-level results: Several nonresponders also turned out to have low normalized T-cell clonal expansion. Researchers report that CD8+ T cells had, on average, more expanded clones than CD4+.

The sequence was obtained from an adult with an advanced solid tumor such as melanoma, head and neck, liver or kidney cancer. Source: CD4+ or CD8+ T cells sorted from blood, taken in a trial of the OX40 agonist ivuxolimab. The chain is built from TRBV28 and TRBJ1-5; D gene uncertain. As DNA, the CDR3 is TGTGCCAGCAGTTTACTCTCCCCGACAAATAGCAATCAGCCCCAGCATTTT. It codes for CASSLLSPTNSNQPQHF.